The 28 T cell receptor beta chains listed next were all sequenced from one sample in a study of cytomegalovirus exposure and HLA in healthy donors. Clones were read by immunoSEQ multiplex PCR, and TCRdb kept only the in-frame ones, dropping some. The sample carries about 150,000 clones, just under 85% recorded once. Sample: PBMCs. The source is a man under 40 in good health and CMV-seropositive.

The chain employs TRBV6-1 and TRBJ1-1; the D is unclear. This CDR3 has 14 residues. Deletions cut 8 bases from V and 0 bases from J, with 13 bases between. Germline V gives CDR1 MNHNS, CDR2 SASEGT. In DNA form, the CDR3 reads TGTGCCAGCGGTAAGGAGGGAGTGAACACTGAAGCTTTCTTT. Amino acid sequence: CASGKEGVNTEAFF.

The CDR3 sequence: CAKHEEAFF. The CDR3 DNA is TGCGCCAAGCACGAAGAAGCTTTCTTT. The V call is TRBV23-1, the J call TRBJ1-1, with D unclear. TRBV23-1 is an open reading frame whose function is uncertain. The CDR3 consists of 9 residues. The V end lost 10 bases, the J end lost 8 bases, and 8 bases lay between the germline ends.

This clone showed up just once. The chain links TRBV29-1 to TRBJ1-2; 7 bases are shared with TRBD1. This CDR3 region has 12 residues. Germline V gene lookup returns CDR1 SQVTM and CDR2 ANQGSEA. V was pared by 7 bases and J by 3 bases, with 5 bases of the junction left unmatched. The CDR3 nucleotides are TGCAGCGGGGGAGGACAGGACTATGGCTACACCTTC. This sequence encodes CSGGGQDYGYTF. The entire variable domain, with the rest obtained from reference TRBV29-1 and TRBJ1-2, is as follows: SAVISQKPSRDICQRGTSLTIQCQVDSQVTMMFWYRQQPGQSLTLIATANQGSEATYESGFVIDKFPISRPNLTFSTLTVSNMSPEDSSIYLCSGGGQDYGYTFGSGTRLTVV.

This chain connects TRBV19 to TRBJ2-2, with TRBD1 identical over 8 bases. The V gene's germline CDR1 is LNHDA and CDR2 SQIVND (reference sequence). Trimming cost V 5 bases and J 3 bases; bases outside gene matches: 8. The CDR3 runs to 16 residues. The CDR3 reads CASSALGTGDTGELFF. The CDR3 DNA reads TGTGCCAGTAGTGCCCTCGGGACAGGAGACACCGGGGAGCTGTTTTTT.

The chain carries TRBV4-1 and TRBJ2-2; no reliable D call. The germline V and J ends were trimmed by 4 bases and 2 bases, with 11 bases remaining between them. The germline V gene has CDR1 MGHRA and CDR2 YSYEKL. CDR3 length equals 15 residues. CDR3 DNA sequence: TGCGCCAGCAGCCGGATAGCCCTAAACACCGGGGAGCTGTTTTTT. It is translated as CASSRIALNTGELFF.

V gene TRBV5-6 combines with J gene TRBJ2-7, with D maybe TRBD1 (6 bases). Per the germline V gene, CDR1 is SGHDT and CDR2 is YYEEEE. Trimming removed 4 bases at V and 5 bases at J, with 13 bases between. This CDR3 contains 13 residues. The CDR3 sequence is CASSLYRANEQYF. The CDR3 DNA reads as TGTGCCAGCAGCCTTTACAGGGCGAACGAGCAGTACTTC. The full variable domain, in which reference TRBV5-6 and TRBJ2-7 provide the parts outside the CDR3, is DAGVTQSPTHLIKTRGQQVTLRCSPKSGHDTVSWYQQALGQGPQFIFQYYEEEERQRGNFPDRFSGHQFPNYSSELNVNALLLGDSALYLCASSLYRANEQYFGPGTRLTVT.

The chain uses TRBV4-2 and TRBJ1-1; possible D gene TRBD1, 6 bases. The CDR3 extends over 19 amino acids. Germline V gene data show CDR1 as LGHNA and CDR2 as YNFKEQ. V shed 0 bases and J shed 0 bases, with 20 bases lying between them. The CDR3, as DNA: TGTGCCAGCAGCCAAGAAGGGCACAGGGCCCTTCATTTGAACACTGAAGCTTTCTTT. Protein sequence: CASSQEGHRALHLNTEAFF.

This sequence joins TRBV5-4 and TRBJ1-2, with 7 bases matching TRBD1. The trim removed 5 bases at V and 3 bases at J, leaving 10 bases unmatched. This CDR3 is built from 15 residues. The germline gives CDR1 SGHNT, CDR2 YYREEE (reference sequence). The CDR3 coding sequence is TGTGCCAGCAGGGGCCAGGGACAGAGCCACTATGGCTACACCTTC. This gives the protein CASRGQGQSHYGYTF.

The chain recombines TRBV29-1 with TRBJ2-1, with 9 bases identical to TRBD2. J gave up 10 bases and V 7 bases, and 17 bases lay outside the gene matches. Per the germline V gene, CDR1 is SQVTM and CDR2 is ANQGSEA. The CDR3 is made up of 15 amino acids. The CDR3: CSATRREGIIGEQFF. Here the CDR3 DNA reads TGCAGCGCCACGAGGCGGGAGGGTATAATCGGGGAGCAGTTCTTC.

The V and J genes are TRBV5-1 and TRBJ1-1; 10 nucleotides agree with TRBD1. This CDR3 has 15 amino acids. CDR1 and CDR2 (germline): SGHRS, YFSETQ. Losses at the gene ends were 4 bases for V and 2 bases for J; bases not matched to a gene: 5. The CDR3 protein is CASSDGQGGNTEAFF. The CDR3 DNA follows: TGCGCCAGCAGCGATGGACAGGGGGGTAACACTGAAGCTTTCTTT.

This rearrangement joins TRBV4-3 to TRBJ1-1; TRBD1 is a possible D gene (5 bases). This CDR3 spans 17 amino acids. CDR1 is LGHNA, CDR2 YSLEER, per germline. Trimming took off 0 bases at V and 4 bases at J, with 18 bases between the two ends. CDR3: CASSQDPGTLKGTEAFF. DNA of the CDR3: TGCGCCAGCAGCCAAGACCCCGGGACTCTCAAGGGCACTGAAGCTTTCTTT.

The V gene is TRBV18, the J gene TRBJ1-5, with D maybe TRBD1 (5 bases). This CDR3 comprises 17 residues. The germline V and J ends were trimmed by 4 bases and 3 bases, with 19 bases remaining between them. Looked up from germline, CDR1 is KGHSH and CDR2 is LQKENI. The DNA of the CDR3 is TGTGCCAGCTCACATGACCCTCCGACAGTTAACAATCAGCCCCAGCATTTT. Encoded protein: CASSHDPPTVNNQPQHF.

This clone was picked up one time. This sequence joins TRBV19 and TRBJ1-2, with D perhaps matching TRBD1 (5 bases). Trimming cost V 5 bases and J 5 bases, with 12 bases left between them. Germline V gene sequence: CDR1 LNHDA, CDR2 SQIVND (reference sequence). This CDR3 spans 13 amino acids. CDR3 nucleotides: TGTGCCAGTAGTGGGCAGGGCTGGTATGGCTACACCTTC. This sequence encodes CASSGQGWYGYTF.

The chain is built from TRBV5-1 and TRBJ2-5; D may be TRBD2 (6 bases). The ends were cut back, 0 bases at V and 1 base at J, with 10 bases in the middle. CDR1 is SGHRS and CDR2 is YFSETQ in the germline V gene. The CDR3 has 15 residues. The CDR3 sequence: CASSLAGGRQETQYF. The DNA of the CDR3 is TGCGCCAGCAGCTTGGCCGGGGGACGCCAAGAGACCCAGTACTTC.

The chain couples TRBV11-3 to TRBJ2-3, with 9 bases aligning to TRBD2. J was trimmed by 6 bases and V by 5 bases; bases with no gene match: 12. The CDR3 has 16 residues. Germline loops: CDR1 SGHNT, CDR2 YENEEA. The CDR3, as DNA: TGTGCCAGCAGCCCCGTGTCTGCGGGAGGGCCGGATACGCAGTATTTT. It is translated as CASSPVSAGGPDTQYF. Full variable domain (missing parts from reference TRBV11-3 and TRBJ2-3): EAGVVQSPRYKIIEKKQPVAFWCNPISGHNTLYWYLQNLGQGPELLIRYENEEAVDDSQLPKDRFSAERLKGVDSTLKIQPAELGDSAVYLCASSPVSAGGPDTQYFGPGTRLTVL.

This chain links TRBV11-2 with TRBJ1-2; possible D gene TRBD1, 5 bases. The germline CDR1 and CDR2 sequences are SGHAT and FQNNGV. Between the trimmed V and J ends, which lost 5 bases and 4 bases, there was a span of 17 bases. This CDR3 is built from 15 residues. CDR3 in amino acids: CASSPAVGAIYGYTF. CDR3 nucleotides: TGTGCCAGCAGCCCGGCTGTAGGGGCAATCTATGGCTACACCTTC.

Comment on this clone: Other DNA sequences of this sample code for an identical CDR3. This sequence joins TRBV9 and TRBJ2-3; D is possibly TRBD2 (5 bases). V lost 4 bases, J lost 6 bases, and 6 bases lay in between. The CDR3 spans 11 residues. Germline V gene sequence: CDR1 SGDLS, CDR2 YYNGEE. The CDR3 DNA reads TGTGCCAGCAGCCGAGGGGATACGCAGTATTTT. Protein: CASSRGDTQYF.

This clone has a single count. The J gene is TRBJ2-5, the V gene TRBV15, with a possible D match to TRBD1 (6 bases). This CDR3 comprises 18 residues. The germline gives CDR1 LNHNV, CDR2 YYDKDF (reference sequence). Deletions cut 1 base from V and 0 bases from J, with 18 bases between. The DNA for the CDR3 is TGTGCCACCAGCAGAGGAAAGCGGAGTGAGGGGGACCAAGAGACCCAGTACTTC. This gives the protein CATSRGKRSEGDQETQYF.

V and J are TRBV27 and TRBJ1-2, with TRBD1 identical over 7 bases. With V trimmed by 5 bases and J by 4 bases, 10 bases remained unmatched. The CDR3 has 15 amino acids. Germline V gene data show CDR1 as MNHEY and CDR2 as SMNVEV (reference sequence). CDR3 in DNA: TGTGCCAGCAGTCTAAACAGGGGTCTGGGCTATGGCTACACCTTC. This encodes CASSLNRGLGYGYTF.

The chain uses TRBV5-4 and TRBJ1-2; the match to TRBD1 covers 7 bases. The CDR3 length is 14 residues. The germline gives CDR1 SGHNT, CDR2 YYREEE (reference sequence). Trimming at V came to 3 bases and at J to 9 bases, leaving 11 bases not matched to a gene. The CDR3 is CASSSGTAPDSYTF. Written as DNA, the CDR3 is TGTGCCAGCAGCTCGGGGACAGCTCCTGATAGCTACACCTTC.

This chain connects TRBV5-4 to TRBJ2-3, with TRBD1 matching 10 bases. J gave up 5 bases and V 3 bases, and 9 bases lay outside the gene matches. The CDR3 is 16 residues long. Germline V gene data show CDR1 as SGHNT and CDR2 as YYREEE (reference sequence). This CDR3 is CASSSPRDRGGDTQYF. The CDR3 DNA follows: TGTGCCAGCAGCTCTCCACGGGACAGGGGAGGAGATACGCAGTATTTT.

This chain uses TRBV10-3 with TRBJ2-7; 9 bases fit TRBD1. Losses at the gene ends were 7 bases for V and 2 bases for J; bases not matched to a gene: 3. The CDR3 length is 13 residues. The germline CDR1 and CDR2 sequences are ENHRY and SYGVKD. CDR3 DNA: TGTGCCATCACTGACAGGGGGACCTACGAGCAGTACTTC. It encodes CAITDRGTYEQYF.

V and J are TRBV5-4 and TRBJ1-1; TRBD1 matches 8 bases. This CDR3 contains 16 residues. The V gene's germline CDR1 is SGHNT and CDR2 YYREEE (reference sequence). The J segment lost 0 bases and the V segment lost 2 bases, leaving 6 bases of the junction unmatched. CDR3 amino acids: CASSFGQGGMNTEAFF. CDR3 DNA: TGTGCCAGCAGCTTCGGACAGGGTGGGATGAACACTGAAGCTTTCTTT. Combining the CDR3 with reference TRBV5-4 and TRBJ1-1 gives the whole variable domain ETGVTQSPTHLIKTRGQQVTLRCSSQSGHNTVSWYQQALGQGPQFIFQYYREEENGRGNFPPRFSGLQFPNYSSELNVNALELDDSALYLCASSFGQGGMNTEAFFGQGTRLTVV.

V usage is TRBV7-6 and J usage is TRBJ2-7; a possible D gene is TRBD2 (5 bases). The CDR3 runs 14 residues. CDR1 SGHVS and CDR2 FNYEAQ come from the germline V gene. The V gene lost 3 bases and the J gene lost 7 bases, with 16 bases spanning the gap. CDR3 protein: CASSLGSTSGEQYF. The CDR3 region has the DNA TGTGCCAGCAGCTTGGGCAGCACCTCGGGAGAGCAGTACTTC.

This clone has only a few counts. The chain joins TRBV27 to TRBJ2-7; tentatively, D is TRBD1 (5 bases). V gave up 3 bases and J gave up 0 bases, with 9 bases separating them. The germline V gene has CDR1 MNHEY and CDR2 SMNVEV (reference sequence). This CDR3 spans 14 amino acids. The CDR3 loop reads CASSFLDSSYEQYF. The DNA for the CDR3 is TGTGCCAGCAGTTTCCTCGACAGCTCCTACGAGCAGTACTTC.

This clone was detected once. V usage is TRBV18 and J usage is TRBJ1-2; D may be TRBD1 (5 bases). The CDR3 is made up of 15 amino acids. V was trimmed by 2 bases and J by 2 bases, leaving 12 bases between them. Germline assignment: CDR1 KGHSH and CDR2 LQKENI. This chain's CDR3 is CASSPGSDRNYGYTF. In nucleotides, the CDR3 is TGTGCCAGCTCACCAGGTTCCGACAGAAACTATGGCTACACCTTC.

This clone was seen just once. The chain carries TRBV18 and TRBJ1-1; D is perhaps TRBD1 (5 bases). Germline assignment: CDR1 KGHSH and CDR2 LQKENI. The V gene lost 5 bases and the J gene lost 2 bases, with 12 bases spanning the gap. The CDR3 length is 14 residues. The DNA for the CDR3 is TGTGCCAGCTCAGCTACAGGACATAACACTGAAGCTTTCTTT. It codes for CASSATGHNTEAFF.

In DNA form, the CDR3 reads TGTGCCAGCAGCCAGGAGGACAGGGAACTAACTAATGAAAAACTGTTTTTT. It is translated as CASSQEDRELTNEKLFF. The rearrangement links TRBV4-2 to TRBJ1-4, with 8 bases aligning to TRBD1. The V segment lost 3 bases and the J segment 1 base; nucleotides outside the gene matches: 7. CDR3 length equals 17 residues. Looked up from germline, CDR1 is LGHNA and CDR2 is YNFKEQ.